A single sample gave rise to the 4 T cell receptor beta chains below, sequenced in a study of CD8 T cells in ankylosing spondylitis. TCRdb re-called the 5' RACE reads with MiXCR, one entry per CDR3 protein. The table includes around 150,000 distinct CDR3 sequences, 7.3% detected once. Input material: blood, either unsorted or a sorted T cell fraction (not recorded which). The receptors originated from a female donor with ankylosing spondylitis or in good health (not recorded which).

This clonotype has a count of ten or more. V is TRBV9 and J is TRBJ1-2, with D possibly TRBD1 on 6 matching bases. V was shortened by 0 bases and J by 3 bases, with 15 bases between the two germline ends. Germline values: CDR1 SGDLS, CDR2 YYNGEE. This CDR3 contains 16 residues. CDR3 DNA sequence: TGTGCCAGCAGCGTAGCGTCCAGGGGATTGGACTATGGCTACACCTTC. This encodes CASSVASRGLDYGYTF.

This clonotype was found many times. The rearrangement links TRBV4-1 to TRBJ2-2, with 10 nucleotides matching TRBD2. The CDR3 has 20 residues. CDR1 and CDR2 from the germline V gene are MGHRA and YSYEKL. Trimming took 7 bases from V and 3 from J; bases not matched to a gene: 20. As DNA, the CDR3 is TGCGCCAGCACCAGAACGTTCCCCCTCCTAGCGGGGGCCCACACCGGGGAGCTGTTTTTT. Protein product: CASTRTFPLLAGAHTGELFF.

Many counts were recorded for this clonotype. The V call is TRBV4-3, the J call TRBJ2-2, with D tentatively TRBD2 (5 bases). The germline gives CDR1 LGHNA, CDR2 YSLEER. The CDR3 totals 16 residues. Trimming took 0 bases from V and 7 from J, leaving 15 bases between them. CDR3 DNA: TGCGCCAGCAGCCAAGATGGCCTGGGCGGGCACGGGGAGCTGTTTTTT. It specifies CASSQDGLGGHGELFF.

Many counts were recorded for this clonotype. This chain links TRBV25-1 with TRBJ1-1, with a weak D call TRBD1 (6 bases). The V gene lost 3 bases and the J gene lost 5 bases, with 16 bases spanning the gap. This CDR3 is built from 15 residues. Germline values: CDR1 MGHDK, CDR2 SYGVNS. CDR3 nucleotides: TGTGCCAGCAGTGACCCTACAGGGATGAGGACTGAAGCTTTCTTT. Protein: CASSDPTGMRTEAFF.